Shown below are 25 T cell receptor beta chains from a single sample sequenced in a study of stem cell transplantation in POMP-related autoinflammatory disease. This table comes from immunoSEQ multiplex PCR, and its TCRdb copy is limited to in-frame clones, with some not included. The sample includes more than 25,000 clones, 88% of them seen just once. The sequencing here drew on CD4+ T cells from PBMCs, taken before stem cell transplantation. The receptors shown here come from a human donor with POMP-related autoinflammation and immune dysregulation (PRAID).

About this clone itself: Other DNA sequences from this sample encode an identical CDR3 as well. The rearrangement links TRBV5-1 to TRBJ1-5; no reliable D call. This CDR3 comprises 13 residues. Germline V gene lookup returns CDR1 SGHRS and CDR2 YFSETQ. Trimming removed 0 bases at V and 4 bases at J, with 5 bases between. The CDR3 sequence: CASSLGRNQPQHF. The CDR3 nucleotides are TGCGCCAGCAGCTTGGGACGGAATCAGCCCCAGCATTTT.

The chain joins TRBV5-1 to TRBJ2-5, with 10 bases aligning to TRBD2. This CDR3 spans 17 amino acids. The V and J ends lost 0 bases and 0 bases, in that order; junction bases with no gene match: 5. The germline V gene has CDR1 SGHRS and CDR2 YFSETQ. The CDR3 spells CASSLAERGGYQETQYF. CDR3 nucleotides: TGCGCCAGCAGCTTGGCTGAGCGGGGGGGGTACCAAGAGACCCAGTACTTC.

J is TRBJ2-1 and V is TRBV19; 9 bases fit TRBD1. This CDR3 has 18 residues. Germline CDR1 and CDR2: LNHDA and SQIVND (reference sequence). Trimming took 5 bases from V and 0 from J; bases not matched to a gene: 11. The CDR3 protein is CASSEGQGSKSSYNEQFF. CDR3 sequence (DNA): TGTGCCAGTAGTGAGGGACAGGGTTCGAAGAGCTCCTACAATGAGCAGTTCTTC.

The V call is TRBV7-2, the J call TRBJ2-1; D perhaps matches TRBD2 (7 bases). CDR3 length equals 15 residues. CDR1 and CDR2 from the germline V gene are SGHTA and FQGNSA. V was clipped by 3 bases and J by 2 bases, with 11 bases between them. This chain's CDR3 is CASSFHGGPYNEQFF. Written as DNA, the CDR3 is TGTGCCAGCAGCTTCCACGGGGGGCCCTACAATGAGCAGTTCTTC.

V gene TRBV5-5 combines with J gene TRBJ2-3; TRBD1 agrees at 9 bases. The CDR3 has 19 residues. V shed 5 bases, J shed 0 bases, and the junction held 16 bases outside the gene matches. The germline V gene encodes CDR1 SGHKS and CDR2 YYEKEE (reference sequence). This chain's CDR3 is CASSPDRGLVLGSTDTQYF. In nucleotides, the CDR3 is TGTGCCAGCAGTCCGGACAGGGGATTAGTTTTGGGAAGCACAGATACGCAGTATTTT.

The rearrangement links TRBV5-1 to TRBJ2-1; D possibly corresponds to TRBD1 (5 bases). Trimming left V 4 bases short and J 10 bases short, with 15 bases between. The CDR3 is 13 residues long. CDR1 and CDR2 (germline): SGHRS, YFSETQ. CDR3 in DNA: TGCGCCAGCAGCCCCAGGGCCGCCAAAGAGCAGTTCTTC. Its protein is CASSPRAAKEQFF.

The rearrangement joins TRBV5-6 to TRBJ2-5; D is uncertain. The germline V gene has CDR1 SGHDT and CDR2 YYEEEE. This CDR3 region has 14 residues. The germline V and J ends were trimmed by 0 bases and 4 bases, with 10 bases remaining between them. CDR3 DNA: TGTGCCAGCAGCTTGGCCAACAGTATAGAGACCCAGTACTTC. This sequence encodes CASSLANSIETQYF.

This clone was found once. The genes are TRBV7-9 and TRBJ2-7; D is uncertain. The CDR3 covers 13 residues. Trimming pared 4 bases from V and 7 bases from J, leaving 14 bases between. Germline V CDR1 and CDR2: SEHNR, FQNEAQ (reference sequence). CDR3 nucleotide sequence: TGTGCCAGCAGCTCAAATGCTCGGGTTGAGCAGTACTTC. This sequence encodes CASSSNARVEQYF.

V gene TRBV7-2 combines with J gene TRBJ1-2; D is uncertain. V was pared by 2 bases and J by 1 base, with 17 bases between. CDR3 length equals 17 residues. CDR1 is SGHTA and CDR2 is FQGNSA in the germline V gene. The CDR3 loop is CASSLSRRILDNYGYTF. CDR3 bases: TGTGCCAGCAGCTTATCTAGGCGGATTCTTGATAACTATGGCTACACCTTC.

The rearrangement joins TRBV30 to TRBJ1-1, with TRBD1 matching 7 bases. After removal of 0 bases from V and 3 bases from J, the junction contained 7 bases not matched to a gene. The length of the CDR3 is 15 residues. Germline lookup yields CDR1 GTSNPN and CDR2 SVGIG (reference sequence). As DNA, the CDR3 is TGTGCCTGGAGTGTACGGGGAGGGGGCTACACTGAAGCTTTCTTT. Residues: CAWSVRGGGYTEAFF.

This clone appeared once. The chain links TRBV7-6 to TRBJ2-6, with D perhaps being TRBD1 or TRBD2 (5 bases each). Germline V lookup: CDR1 SGHVS, CDR2 FNYEAQ. This CDR3 is built from 17 residues. Trimming cost V 2 bases and J 1 base, with 12 bases left between them. The CDR3 DNA is TGTGCCAGCAGCTTAACCGGGGCGCCTTCTGGGGCCAACGTCCTGACTTTC. It is translated as CASSLTGAPSGANVLTF.

This sequence joins TRBV6-1 and TRBJ2-7; no clear D gene. This CDR3 has 14 residues. V was cut by 5 bases and J by 3 bases, with 14 bases left in between. CDR1 is MNHNS and CDR2 is SASEGT in the germline V gene. CDR3 protein: CASSRWSNDYEQYF. Here the CDR3 DNA reads TGTGCCAGCAGTCGGTGGTCGAACGACTACGAGCAGTACTTC.

This sequence joins TRBV28 and TRBJ1-2; 7 nucleotides agree with TRBD1. The CDR3 has 13 amino acids. Germline CDR1 is MDHEN and CDR2 is SYDVKM. After removal of 3 bases from V and 4 bases from J, the junction contained 2 bases not matched to a gene. The CDR3 DNA reads as TGTGCCAGCAGTTTGGCAGGGGGCTATGGCTACACCTTC. It specifies CASSLAGGYGYTF.

The V gene is TRBV5-1, the J gene TRBJ2-5; D is unclear. Germline V lookup: CDR1 SGHRS, CDR2 YFSETQ. With 0 bases removed from V and 5 bases from J, the gap between germline ends came to 8 bases. The CDR3 is 13 amino acids. Here the CDR3 reads CASSLAVGETQYF. The CDR3, as DNA: TGCGCCAGCAGCTTGGCAGTTGGGGAGACCCAGTACTTC.

V gene TRBV5-8 combines with J gene TRBJ1-2; tentative D call: TRBD1 (6 bases). The CDR3 extends over 12 amino acids. Looked up from germline, CDR1 is SGHTS and CDR2 is YDEGEE. Trimming removed 1 base at V and 9 bases at J, with 10 bases between. In DNA, the CDR3 is TGTGCCAGCAGCTTGAGGCAGGGGAGCTACACCTTC. This codes for CASSLRQGSYTF.

This chain joins TRBV4-1 and TRBJ2-2; D is possibly TRBD1 or TRBD2 (5 bases each). The CDR3 extends over 16 amino acids. Germline CDR1 reads MGHRA; CDR2 reads YSYEKL. V was shortened by 6 bases and J by 3 bases, with 17 bases between the two germline ends. The CDR3 region is CASSPRDGSYTGELFF. The CDR3 region has the DNA TGCGCCAGCAGTCCACGGGACGGTAGTTACACCGGGGAGCTGTTTTTT.

This sequence joins TRBV5-6 and TRBJ2-5, with unresolved D. Trimming took off 4 bases at V and 2 bases at J, with 9 bases between the two ends. Germline CDR1 reads SGHDT; CDR2 reads YYEEEE. This CDR3 has 13 residues. CDR3 loop: CASSPTGQETQYF. DNA of the CDR3: TGTGCCAGCAGCCCGACCGGTCAAGAGACCCAGTACTTC.

The V and J genes are TRBV29-1 and TRBJ1-2, with D possibly TRBD1 on 5 matching bases. Trimming left V 3 bases short and J 6 bases short, with 17 bases between. The CDR3 spans 14 residues. Germline V gene data show CDR1 as SQVTM and CDR2 as ANQGSEA. For the CDR3, the DNA is TGCAGCGTTGACGTGAGGCAGGGAGGAAATGGCTACACCTTC. Its translation is CSVDVRQGGNGYTF.

This chain connects TRBV5-1 to TRBJ2-7; a possible D gene is TRBD2 (5 bases). The germline V gene has CDR1 SGHRS and CDR2 YFSETQ. V was trimmed by 1 base and J by 7 bases, leaving 9 bases between them. The CDR3 contains 12 residues. CDR3 coding DNA: TGCGCCAGCAGCTTGCCGGGAATGGAGCAGTACTTC. Translating gives CASSLPGMEQYF.

This clone was counted once. J is TRBJ2-4 and V is TRBV7-2; 14 bases align to TRBD2. CDR1 is SGHTA, CDR2 FQGNSA, per germline. This CDR3 has 14 amino acids. J gave up 15 bases and V 1 base, and 5 bases lay outside the gene matches. In nucleotides, the CDR3 is TGTGCCAGCAGCTTAGAGGGACTAGCGGGAGTGGGGTACTTC. Amino acid sequence: CASSLEGLAGVGYF.

V and J are TRBV4-1 and TRBJ2-4; 10 nucleotides agree with TRBD2. Germline V lookup: CDR1 MGHRA, CDR2 YSYEKL. The trim removed 4 bases at V and 0 bases at J, leaving 9 bases unmatched. The CDR3 is 18 amino acids. CDR3 sequence (DNA): TGCGCCAGCAGCCTTGGGCTAGCGGGGGTGCTAGCCAAAAACATTCAGTACTTC. Translation: CASSLGLAGVLAKNIQYF.

This chain links TRBV5-1 with TRBJ2-6, with D possibly matching TRBD1 (5 bases). Germline assignment: CDR1 SGHRS and CDR2 YFSETQ. Trimming cost V 4 bases and J 0 bases, with 11 bases left between them. The CDR3 length is 16 residues. CDR3 sequence reads: CASSPRQRSGANVLTF. The CDR3 region has the DNA TGCGCCAGCAGCCCAAGACAGCGCTCTGGGGCCAACGTCCTGACTTTC. The variable domain in full, with the rest retrieved from reference TRBV5-1 and TRBJ2-6, is KAGVTQTPRYLIKTRGQQVTLSCSPISGHRSVSWYQQTPGQGLQFLFEYFSETQRNKGNFPGRFSGRQFSNSRSEMNVSTLELGDSALYLCASSPRQRSGANVLTFGAGSRLTVL.

V usage is TRBV7-9 and J usage is TRBJ1-3; D uncertain. Per the germline V gene, CDR1 is SEHNR and CDR2 is FQNEAQ (reference sequence). This CDR3 region has 14 residues. The germline V and J ends were trimmed by 8 bases and 0 bases, with 11 bases remaining between them. The CDR3 here is CASHRLSSGNTIYF. DNA for the CDR3: TGTGCCAGCCACCGGCTCAGCTCTGGAAACACCATATATTTT.

The genes are TRBV28 and TRBJ2-3; D is unclear. CDR3 length equals 14 residues. Germline V lookup: CDR1 MDHEN, CDR2 SYDVKM. V lost 9 bases, J lost 0 bases, and 13 bases lay in between. CDR3 protein: CASQKGASTDTQYF. The CDR3 coding sequence is TGTGCCAGTCAGAAAGGAGCTAGCACAGATACGCAGTATTTT.

The chain has TRBV7-9 and TRBJ2-7; D is unclear. V gave up 1 base and J gave up 2 bases, with 9 bases separating them. CDR1 and CDR2 from the germline V gene are SEHNR and FQNEAQ (reference sequence). The CDR3 length is 14 residues. CDR3 sequence: CASSLDRRAYEQYF. As DNA, the CDR3 is TGTGCCAGCAGCTTAGATCGCCGTGCCTACGAGCAGTACTTC.